This entry lists 5 T cell receptor beta chains sequenced from one sample in a study of blood T cell repertoires in COVID-19. Sequencing used immunoSEQ multiplex PCR; TCRdb keeps in-frame clones, though not all of them. Among about 140,000 clones, under 80% were seen once, and the ten largest hold 10% to 15%. Source material: peripheral blood. The receptors stem from an elderly man with acute or convalescent COVID-19.

Comment on this clone: Compared with germline, one end of the junction differs, possibly owing to a read error. The chain is built from TRBV29-1 and TRBJ1-2; 7 bases align to TRBD1. Germline-derived CDR1 and CDR2 are SQVTM and ANQGSEA. The CDR3 spans 12 residues. The CDR3 DNA reads TGCAGCGTTAAAGGACAGGTCTATGGCTACATCTTC. Protein product: CSVKGQVYGYIF.

The rearrangement joins TRBV4-2 to TRBJ1-5; D might be TRBD1 (6 bases). V gave up 5 bases and J gave up 6 bases, with 17 bases separating them. This CDR3 is 15 amino acids long. Per germline, CDR1 LGHNA and CDR2 YNFKEQ. CDR3 protein: CASSDHRVSGQPQHF. CDR3 coding DNA: TGTGCCAGCAGCGACCACAGGGTCTCCGGTCAGCCCCAGCATTTT.

The V gene is TRBV4-3, the J gene TRBJ2-3; tentative D call: TRBD2 (6 bases). This CDR3 has 14 amino acids. Per the germline V gene, CDR1 is LGHNA and CDR2 is YSLEER. Trimming cost V 0 bases and J 8 bases, with 12 bases left between them. CDR3 sequence: CASSQDAGKGTQYF. In DNA, the CDR3 is TGCGCCAGCAGCCAAGATGCGGGGAAAGGTACGCAGTATTTT.

The chain has TRBV4-1 and TRBJ1-2, with TRBD1 matching 8 bases. V lost 6 bases and J lost 3; bases outside the gene matches: 15. CDR1 and CDR2 (germline): MGHRA, YSYEKL. This CDR3 is 17 amino acids long. CDR3 residues: CASSQTLQGVGDYGYTF. The CDR3, as DNA: TGCGCCAGCAGTCAGACTCTACAGGGGGTGGGTGACTATGGCTACACCTTC.

The chain joins TRBV27 to TRBJ2-1, with 8 bases lining up with TRBD2. Germline V lookup: CDR1 MNHEY, CDR2 SMNVEV (reference sequence). The CDR3 runs 16 residues. J gave up 1 base and V 7 bases, and 9 bases lay outside the gene matches. The CDR3 region is CASMLTGGPSYNEQFF. The CDR3 DNA sequence: TGTGCCAGCATGTTGACGGGGGGGCCTTCCTACAATGAGCAGTTCTTC.